A selection of T cell receptor beta chains follows, all from one sample in a study of vaccination effects on CD4 cells after COVID-19. The assay was immunoSEQ multiplex PCR, and TCRdb's table has in-frame clones only and misses some. The sample holds roughly 57,000 clones; about 77% are singletons and the top ten take roughly 6%. No antigens are known for them. The source was CD4+ T cells from PBMCs cultured with HIV peptides, collected before COVID-19 vaccination. Receptor source: a human donor who had a prior SARS-CoV-2 infection. Each CDR3 is given with its conserved first and last residue. The D gene is left open where the match is weak. The size entry is marked missing in some rows and otherwise reads once, few, many or a size class.

CDR3 DNA,CDR3 protein,D gene,J gene,V gene,clone size
TGCGCCAGCAGCTCAGCACCGGGATCCTTCTACGAGCAGTACTTC,CASSSAPGSFYEQYF,-,TRBJ2-7,TRBV5-1,-
TGTGCCAGCAGGAGACCGGGATTGGCCTCCTACGAGCAGTACTTC,CASRRPGLASYEQYF,-,TRBJ2-7,TRBV11-2,-
TGTGCCAGCGGGGGGAGCGGCGGCTCGAACACCGGGGAGCTGTTTTTT,CASGGSGGSNTGELFF,-,TRBJ2-2,TRBV2,-
TGCGCCAGCAGCTTCGACAGGGAGGGAACGGGCGGCTACACCTTC,CASSFDREGTGGYTF,TRBD1,TRBJ1-2,TRBV5-1,-
TGTGCCAGCAGTGCGGGACAGGGAGGTCAGCCCCAGCATTTT,CASSAGQGGQPQHF,TRBD1,TRBJ1-5,TRBV2,few
TGTGCCAGCAGCCAAACCCAAAGGAGAGGACTAATGTTCAATGAGCAGTTCTTC,CASSQTQRRGLMFNEQFF,-,TRBJ2-1,TRBV4-2,-
TGTGCCAGTAGTGGGACAGGGGGGGGCACAGATACGCAGTATTTT,CASSGTGGGTDTQYF,TRBD1,TRBJ2-3,TRBV19,-
TGTGCCATCAGATCCGGAGGCCAAAATGAAAAACTGTTTTTT,CAIRSGGQNEKLFF,-,TRBJ1-4,TRBV10-3,once
TGTGCCACCAGTGACCCTCCTAAAACCTACGAGCAGTACTTC,CATSDPPKTYEQYF,-,TRBJ2-7,TRBV24-1,-
TGTGCCAGCATCAGACAGGGGGCGAATGGCTACACCTTC,CASIRQGANGYTF,TRBD1,TRBJ1-2,TRBV2,-
TGCGCCAGCAGCTTGTTTGGCGGGGGTACCCACGAGCAGTACTTC,CASSLFGGGTHEQYF,TRBD2,TRBJ2-7,TRBV5-1,-
TGTGCCAGTAGTACCGCGGTAGGGGTGGCTAATGAAAAACTGTTTTTT,CASSTAVGVANEKLFF,-,TRBJ1-4,TRBV19,-
TGTGCCAGCAGCGTAGGCGCGGGCCTCTCCTACAATGAGCAGTTCTTC,CASSVGAGLSYNEQFF,-,TRBJ2-1,TRBV9,-
TGTGCCAGCACCGGCATATCGGGAAACACCATATATTTT,CASTGISGNTIYF,-,TRBJ1-3,TRBV2,few
TGTGCCACCCTGCCGGCGGGCGACTCCTACGAGCAGTACTTC,CATLPAGDSYEQYF,-,TRBJ2-7,TRBV6-7,-
TGCGCCAACCTTTTTTATACCCGCTCTGGAAACACCATATATTTT,CANLFYTRSGNTIYF,-,TRBJ1-3,TRBV5-1,few
TGTGCCAGCAGTTACACCGGGACATACACCGGGGAGCTGTTTTTT,CASSYTGTYTGELFF,-,TRBJ2-2,TRBV7-9,-
TGTGCTAGTGGTTTGGGGGATAATCAGCCCCAGCATTTT,CASGLGDNQPQHF,-,TRBJ1-5,TRBV12-5,-
TGTGCCACCAGTGATTTGAGGGCAGGGGGGTACAATGAGCAGTTCTTC,CATSDLRAGGYNEQFF,-,TRBJ2-1,TRBV24-1,few
TGCGCCAGCAGCGCCGAAACGGGACAGCTTAACTATGGCTACACCTTC,CASSAETGQLNYGYTF,TRBD1,TRBJ1-2,TRBV5-1,-
TGTGCCAGCAGCCTCCCACTAGTCCCGGGTTACAATGAGCAGTTCTTC,CASSLPLVPGYNEQFF,-,TRBJ2-1,TRBV6-2/TRBV6-3,-
TGTGCCAGCAGCTTATTAGGCAGGGCGACCTACAATGAGCAGTTCTTC,CASSLLGRATYNEQFF,-,TRBJ2-1,TRBV7-3,-
TGTGCCAGCAGCTTATTGGGGGACGGTGGGGATGAAAAACTGTTTTTT,CASSLLGDGGDEKLFF,-,TRBJ1-4,TRBV5-8,-
TGTGCCAGCAGTTACTCGCTTGCGCAGACAGATACGCAGTATTTT,CASSYSLAQTDTQYF,-,TRBJ2-3,TRBV6-5,-